This T cell receptor (beta chain) was recovered during a study of blood T cell repertoires in COVID-19. About the study: Sources were T cells, B-cell-depleted T cells, or PBMCs; the material itself was cDNA or gDNA.

V gave up 7 bases and J gave up 3 bases, with 11 bases separating them. Germline CDR1 and CDR2: MDHEN and SYDVKM. This CDR3 spans 13 amino acids. Study processing details: For nucleated cells, counts were estimated from reference gene primer amplification. Data came from immunoSEQ multiplex PCR; TCRdb stores just in-frame clones and leaves some out. V, J and clone size derive from that table, while D and trimming were established from the DNA sequence. Of around 60,000 clones in the sample, almost 95% were seen once. The sample taken for sequencing was peripheral blood. The chain links TRBV28 to TRBJ2-3, with D maybe TRBD1 (6 bases). The sequence was obtained from a man in his forties or fifties with active COVID-19. In DNA form, the CDR3 reads TGTGCCAGCAACACGGGGACAACAGATACGCAGTATTTT. This translates into CASNTGTTDTQYF.